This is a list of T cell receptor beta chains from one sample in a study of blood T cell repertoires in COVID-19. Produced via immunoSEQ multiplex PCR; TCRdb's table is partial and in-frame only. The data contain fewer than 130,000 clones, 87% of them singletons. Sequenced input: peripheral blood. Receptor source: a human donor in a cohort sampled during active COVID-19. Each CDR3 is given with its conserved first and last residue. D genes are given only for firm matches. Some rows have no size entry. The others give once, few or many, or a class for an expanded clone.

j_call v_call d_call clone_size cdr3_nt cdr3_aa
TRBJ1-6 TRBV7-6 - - TGTGCCAGCAGCTTAGGAGGGATCAATTCACCCCTCCACTTT CASSLGGINSPLHF
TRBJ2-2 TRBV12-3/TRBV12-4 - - TGTGCCAGCAGTTTTCAGGGGACCGGGGAGCTGTTTTTT CASSFQGTGELFF
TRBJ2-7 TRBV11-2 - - TGTGCCAGCAGCTTAGAGGCAAGGCAGGTCTACGAGCAGTACTTC CASSLEARQVYEQYF
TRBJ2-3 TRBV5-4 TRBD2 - TGTGCCAGCAGCCCTCGAGCGGGGGGGCCTCATACGCAGTATTTT CASSPRAGGPHTQYF
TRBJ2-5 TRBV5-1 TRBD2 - TGCGCCAGCAGCTTGGGTAGCGGGGTGAGTGAGACCCAGTACTTC CASSLGSGVSETQYF
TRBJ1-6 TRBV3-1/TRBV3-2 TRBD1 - TGTGCCAGCAGCCGTGGGACAGGCGATTCACCCCTCCACTTT CASSRGTGDSPLHF
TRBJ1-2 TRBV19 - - TGTGCCAGTACCGCAGCGGGCGGAGGCTACACCTTC CASTAAGGGYTF
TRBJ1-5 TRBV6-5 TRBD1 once TGTGCCAGCAGATCCACAGGGGGCTCTGATCAGCCCCAGCATTTT CASRSTGGSDQPQHF
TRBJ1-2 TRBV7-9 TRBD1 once TGTGCCAGCAGCCGAGGGACAGGGGGCTATGGCTACACCTTC CASSRGTGGYGYTF
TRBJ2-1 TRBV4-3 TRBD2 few TGCGCCAGCAGCCTTCGACTAGCGGGAGTCGGTAGTGAGCAGTTCTTC CASSLRLAGVGSEQFF
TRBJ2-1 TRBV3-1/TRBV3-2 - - TGTGCCAGCAGCCAAGATCTGATCAGCTCCTACAATGAGCAGTTCTTC CASSQDLISSYNEQFF
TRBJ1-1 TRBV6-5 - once TGTGCCAGCACCCCGGGACTCGGGAACACTGAAGCTTTCTTT CASTPGLGNTEAFF
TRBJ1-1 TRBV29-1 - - TGCAGCGCACGGGATCCTCTGGACACTGAAGCTTTCTTT CSARDPLDTEAFF
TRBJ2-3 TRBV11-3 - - TGTGCCAGCAGCTTAGACGGGACAGATACGCAGTATTTT CASSLDGTDTQYF
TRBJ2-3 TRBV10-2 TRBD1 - TGCGCCAGCACCCTAGGGACAGGGGCCCGCACAGATACGCAGTATTTT CASTLGTGARTDTQYF
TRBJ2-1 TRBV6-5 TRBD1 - TGTGCCAGCAGTCTTACAGGGGATTCCTACAATGAGCAGTTCTTC CASSLTGDSYNEQFF
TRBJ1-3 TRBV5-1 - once TGCGCCAGCAGCACGCAACCGGACACCCTTTCTGGAAACACCATATATTTT CASSTQPDTLSGNTIYF
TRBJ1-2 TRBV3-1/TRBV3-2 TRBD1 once TGTGCCAGCAGCCAATTGGGGACGACAGGGGGAAATGGCTACACCTTC CASSQLGTTGGNGYTF
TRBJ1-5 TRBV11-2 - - TGTGCCAGCAGTTCCACAGGGTTTCGTCAGCCCCAGCATTTT CASSSTGFRQPQHF
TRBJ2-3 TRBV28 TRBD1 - TGTGCCAGCAGAGCCTCCCTCGGAGGACAGGGTGGGACAGATACGCAGTATTTT CASRASLGGQGGTDTQYF
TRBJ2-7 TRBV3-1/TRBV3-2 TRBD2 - TGTGCCAGCAGCCAAGCACCGGGACTAATCTACGAGCAGTACTTC CASSQAPGLIYEQYF
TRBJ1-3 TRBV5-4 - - TGTGCCAGCAGCTTGGACGTCGTCAGCACCATATATTTT CASSLDVVSTIYF
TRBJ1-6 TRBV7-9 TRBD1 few TGTGCCAGCAGGGACAGGGATTCACCCCTCCACTTT CASRDRDSPLHF
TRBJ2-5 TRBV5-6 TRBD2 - TGTGCCAGCAGCGTTGGCCCTAGCGGGAGGGCGGAGACCCAGTACTTC CASSVGPSGRAETQYF
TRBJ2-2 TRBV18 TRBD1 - TGTGCCAGCTCATCGCAGGGGGCTGGGGAGCTGTTTTTT CASSSQGAGELFF
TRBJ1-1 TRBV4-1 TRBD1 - TGCGCCAGCAGAAAGGGACAGGGCTCACAGGGGGCTGAAGCTTTCTTT CASRKGQGSQGAEAFF
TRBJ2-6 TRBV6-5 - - TGTGCCAGCAGTTACTCGTTACTCTCTGGGGCCAACGTCCTGACTTTC CASSYSLLSGANVLTF
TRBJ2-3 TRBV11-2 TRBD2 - TGTGCCAGCAGCTTAGTCTCGCGGGAGAAGTCAGATACGCAGTATTTT CASSLVSREKSDTQYF